Given below is one T cell receptor (beta chain) in context. The target antigen is unknown. This sample is part of a study of radiotherapy plus CTLA-4 blockade in lung cancer. Study details: Overall, approximately 18% of patients showed an objective response, while 25% to 35% attained disease control.

Overall study findings and caveats: Per reports, early blood T cell clone dynamics, plus interferon-beta, forecast response most strongly. Subsequent to radiotherapy plus ipilimumab, tumor-derived TCR clones underwent expansion in blood.

Chemo-refractory metastatic non-small-cell lung cancer patients received focal radiation with ipilimumab CTLA-4 blockade. Trimming took off 0 bases at V and 3 bases at J, with 7 bases between the two ends. The CDR3 sequence is 14 residues long. Germline-derived CDR1 and CDR2 are SGHKS and YYEKEE (reference sequence). Sequenced by immunoSEQ multiplex PCR; TCRdb stores in-frame clones only, minus some. The top ten clones hold 3.4% of a sample with roughly 100,000 clones, 80% to 85% of them seen once. The receptor was derived from a human donor with non-small cell lung cancer who had a partial response to radiotherapy plus ipilimumab. V usage is TRBV5-5 and J usage is TRBJ1-5; D unresolved. The sequencing here drew on peripheral blood, taken from a patient treated with radiotherapy plus ipilimumab. In DNA, the CDR3 is TGTGCCAGCAGCTTGGGAGGGCCCAATCAGCCCCAGCATTTT. Translating it yields CASSLGGPNQPQHF. Filled out from reference TRBV5-5 and TRBJ1-5, the complete variable domain reads DAGVTQSPTHLIKTRGQQVTLRCSPISGHKSVSWYQQVLGQGPQFIFQYYEKEERGRGNFPDRFSARQFPNYSSELNVNALLLGDSALYLCASSLGGPNQPQHFGDGTRLSIL.